What follows are 8 T cell receptor beta chains derived from one specimen sequenced in a study of human CD8 memory T cell subsets. By UMI-labeled 5' RACE, the TCR beta libraries were made. Following a re-call of the 5' RACE reads, TCRdb has one entry per CDR3 protein and lacks DNA. The sample's table shows fewer than 7,500 distinct CDR3 sequences. CCR7+ PD-1+ TIGIT+ early memory CD8+ cells with dysfunctional traits were TPEX. Sequencing input: CD8+ T cells from PBMCs. The receptors derive from a human donor in good health.

V and J are TRBV28 and TRBJ1-1. CDR1 is MDHEN and CDR2 is SYDVKM in the germline V gene. The CDR3 has 15 residues. CDR3 region: CASSFRVNRNTEAFF.

The gene calls are TRBV29-1 and TRBJ2-7; TCRdb outputs TRBD1, but without DNA this stays unchecked. The CDR3 is made up of 14 amino acids. Germline CDR1 SQVTM, CDR2 ANQGSEA. The chain's CDR3 is CSVAGTAESYEQYF.

This rearrangement joins TRBV21-1 to TRBJ2-1; TCRdb picks TRBD2, but there is no DNA to check that call. TRBV21-1 is labeled a pseudogene. The CDR3 extends over 18 amino acids. The CDR3 loop reads CASSKALSAGVLIWWGFF.

Measured by frequency, this clonotype is large. This chain links TRBV29-1 with TRBJ2-7; TCRdb's D call of TRBD2 is untestable without DNA. Germline V gene lookup returns CDR1 SQVTM and CDR2 ANQGSEA. The CDR3 contains 13 residues. This CDR3 is CSVTLADTYEQYF.

The J gene is TRBJ1-2, the V gene TRBV28. The CDR3 is made up of 16 amino acids. Germline CDR1 is MDHEN and CDR2 is SYDVKM. The CDR3 sequence: CASSPDLTGAPWGYTF.

The chain combines TRBV28 with TRBJ2-1; TCRdb selects TRBD1, and the lack of DNA leaves this call unchecked. CDR3 length equals 15 residues. Germline-derived CDR1 and CDR2 are MDHEN and SYDVKM. The CDR3 reads CASSFPRDPSNEQFF.

This chain uses TRBV24-1 with TRBJ2-1. The CDR3 extends over 14 amino acids. Germline assignment: CDR1 KGHDR and CDR2 SFDVKD. The CDR3 is CATSDYDLKNEQFF.

The genes are TRBV6-5 and TRBJ1-1. CDR3 length equals 12 residues. From germline, CDR1 is MNHEY and CDR2 SVGAGI. CDR3 in amino acids: CASSPGAAEAFF.